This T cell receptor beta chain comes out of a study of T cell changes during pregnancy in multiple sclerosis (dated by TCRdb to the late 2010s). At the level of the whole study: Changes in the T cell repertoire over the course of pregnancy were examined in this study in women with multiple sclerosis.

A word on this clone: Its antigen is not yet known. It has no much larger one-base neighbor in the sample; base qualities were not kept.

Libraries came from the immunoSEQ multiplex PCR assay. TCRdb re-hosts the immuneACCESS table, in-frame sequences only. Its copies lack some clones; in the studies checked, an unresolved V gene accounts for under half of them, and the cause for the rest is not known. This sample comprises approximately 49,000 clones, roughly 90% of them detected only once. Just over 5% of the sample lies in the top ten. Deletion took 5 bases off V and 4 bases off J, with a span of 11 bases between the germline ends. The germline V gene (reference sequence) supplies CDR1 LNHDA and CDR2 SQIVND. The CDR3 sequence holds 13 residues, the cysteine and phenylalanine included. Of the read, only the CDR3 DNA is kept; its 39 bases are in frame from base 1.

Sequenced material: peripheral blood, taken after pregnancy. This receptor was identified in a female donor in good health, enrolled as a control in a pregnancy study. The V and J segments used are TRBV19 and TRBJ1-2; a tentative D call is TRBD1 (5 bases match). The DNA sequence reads TGTGCCAGTAGTCGGGCGGGGACCTATGGCTACACCTTC. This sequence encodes CASSRAGTYGYTF. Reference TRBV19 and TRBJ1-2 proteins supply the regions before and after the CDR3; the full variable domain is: DGGITQSPKYLFRKEGQNVTLSCEQNLNHDAMYWYRQDPGQGLRLIYYSQIVNDFQKGDIAEGYSVSREKKESFPLTVTSAQKNPTAFYLCASSRAGTYGYTFGSGTRLTVV.